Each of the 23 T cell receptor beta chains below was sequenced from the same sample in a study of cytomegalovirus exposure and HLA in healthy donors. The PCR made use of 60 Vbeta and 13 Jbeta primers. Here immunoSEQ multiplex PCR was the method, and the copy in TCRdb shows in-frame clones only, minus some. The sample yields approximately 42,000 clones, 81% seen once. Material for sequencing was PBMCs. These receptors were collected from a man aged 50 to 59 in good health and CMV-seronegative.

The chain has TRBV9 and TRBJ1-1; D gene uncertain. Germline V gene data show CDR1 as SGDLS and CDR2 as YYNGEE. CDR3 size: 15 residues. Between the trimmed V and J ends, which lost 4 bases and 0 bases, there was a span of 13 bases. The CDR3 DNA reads TGTGCCAGCAGCCTCCTTCCCGAGGTGAACACTGAAGCTTTCTTT. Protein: CASSLLPEVNTEAFF.

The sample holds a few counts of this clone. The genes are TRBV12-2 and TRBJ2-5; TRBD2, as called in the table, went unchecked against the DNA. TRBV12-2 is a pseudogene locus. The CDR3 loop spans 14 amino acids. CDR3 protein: CASRRRDGQETQYF. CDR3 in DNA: TGTGCAAGTCGCCGGCGGGACGGTCAAGAGACCCAGTACTTC.

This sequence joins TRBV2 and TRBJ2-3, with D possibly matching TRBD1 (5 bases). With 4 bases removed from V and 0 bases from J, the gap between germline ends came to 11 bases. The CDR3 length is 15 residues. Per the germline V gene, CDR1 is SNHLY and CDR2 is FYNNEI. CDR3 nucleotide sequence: TGTGCCAGCAGTGGCATAGGGGCGAGCACAGATACGCAGTATTTT. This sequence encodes CASSGIGASTDTQYF.

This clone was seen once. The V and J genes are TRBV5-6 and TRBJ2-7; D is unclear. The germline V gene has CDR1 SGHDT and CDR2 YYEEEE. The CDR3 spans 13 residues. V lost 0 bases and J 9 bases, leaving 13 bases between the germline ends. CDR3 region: CASSLGQAFWQYF. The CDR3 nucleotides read TGTGCCAGCAGCTTGGGGCAGGCTTTTTGGCAGTACTTC.

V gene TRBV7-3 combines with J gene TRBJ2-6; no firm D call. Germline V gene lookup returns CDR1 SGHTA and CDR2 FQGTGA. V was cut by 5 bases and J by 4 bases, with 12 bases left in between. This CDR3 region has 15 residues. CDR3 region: CASSAQSSGANVLTF. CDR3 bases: TGTGCCAGCAGCGCACAGAGTTCCGGGGCCAACGTCCTGACTTTC.

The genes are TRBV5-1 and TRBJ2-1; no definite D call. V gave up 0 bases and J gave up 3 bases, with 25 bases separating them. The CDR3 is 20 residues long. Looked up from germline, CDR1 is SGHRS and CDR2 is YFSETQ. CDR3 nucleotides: TGCGCCAGCAGCTTGGTACCCGGGTTTCTAAAGAAGCTCGACTACAATGAGCAGTTCTTC. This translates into CASSLVPGFLKKLDYNEQFF.

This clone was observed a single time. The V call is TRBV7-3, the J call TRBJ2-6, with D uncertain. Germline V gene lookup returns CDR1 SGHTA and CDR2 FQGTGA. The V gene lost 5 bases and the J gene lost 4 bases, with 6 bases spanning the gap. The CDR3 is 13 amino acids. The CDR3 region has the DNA TGTGCCAGCAGCGCGGCCGGGGCCAACGTCCTGACTTTC. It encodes CASSAAGANVLTF.

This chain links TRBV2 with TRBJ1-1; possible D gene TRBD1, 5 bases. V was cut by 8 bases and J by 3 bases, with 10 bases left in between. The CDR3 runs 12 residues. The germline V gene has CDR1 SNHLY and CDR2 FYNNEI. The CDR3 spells CASGQGYTEAFF. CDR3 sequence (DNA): TGTGCCAGCGGGCAGGGTTACACTGAAGCTTTCTTT.

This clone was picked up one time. The CDR3, as DNA: TGTGCCAGCAGTTTATCCTGGGGGGTGAACACTGAAGCTTTCTTT. Its translation: CASSLSWGVNTEAFF. The rearrangement links TRBV27 to TRBJ1-1; weak D call: TRBD1 (5 bases). Germline V gene data show CDR1 as MNHEY and CDR2 as SMNVEV (reference sequence). This CDR3 is 15 amino acids long. Trimming removed 0 bases from V and 0 bases from J, with 8 bases in between.

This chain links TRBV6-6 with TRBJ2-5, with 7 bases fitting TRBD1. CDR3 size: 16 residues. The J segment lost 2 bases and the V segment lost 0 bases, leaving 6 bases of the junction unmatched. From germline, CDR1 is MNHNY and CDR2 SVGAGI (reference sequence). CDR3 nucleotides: TGTGCCAGCAGTTACTCGGGGCAGGGGGTTCAAGAGACCCAGTACTTC. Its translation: CASSYSGQGVQETQYF.

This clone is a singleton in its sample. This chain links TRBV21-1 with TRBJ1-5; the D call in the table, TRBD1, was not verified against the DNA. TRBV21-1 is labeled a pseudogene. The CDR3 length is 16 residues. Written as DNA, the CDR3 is TGTGCCAGCAGCAAGAAACTGCAGGTGTTAGATCAGCCCCAGCATTTT. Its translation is CASSKKLQVLDQPQHF.

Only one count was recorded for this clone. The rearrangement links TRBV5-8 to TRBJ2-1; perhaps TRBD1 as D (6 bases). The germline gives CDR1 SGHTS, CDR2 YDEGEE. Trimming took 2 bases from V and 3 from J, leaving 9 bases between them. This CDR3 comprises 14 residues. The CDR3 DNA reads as TGTGCCAGCAGCTTATGGACAGACTACAATGAGCAGTTCTTC. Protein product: CASSLWTDYNEQFF.

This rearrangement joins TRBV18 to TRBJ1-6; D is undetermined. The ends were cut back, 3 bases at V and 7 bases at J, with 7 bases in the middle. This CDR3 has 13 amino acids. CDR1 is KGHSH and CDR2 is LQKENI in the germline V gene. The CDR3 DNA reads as TGTGCCAGCTCACCCGCGGGGAATTCACCCCTCCACTTT. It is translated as CASSPAGNSPLHF.

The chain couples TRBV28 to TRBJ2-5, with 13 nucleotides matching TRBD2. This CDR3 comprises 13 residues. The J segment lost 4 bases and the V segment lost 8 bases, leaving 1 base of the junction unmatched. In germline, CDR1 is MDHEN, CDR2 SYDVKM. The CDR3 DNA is TGTGCCAGCCGGACTAGCGGGAGAGAGACCCAGTACTTC. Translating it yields CASRTSGRETQYF.

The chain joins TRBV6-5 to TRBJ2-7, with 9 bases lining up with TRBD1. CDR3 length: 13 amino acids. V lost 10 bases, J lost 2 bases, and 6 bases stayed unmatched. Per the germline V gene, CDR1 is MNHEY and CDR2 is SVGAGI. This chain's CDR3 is CATGQGRTYEQYF. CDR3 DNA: TGTGCCACCGGACAGGGGAGGACCTACGAGCAGTACTTC.

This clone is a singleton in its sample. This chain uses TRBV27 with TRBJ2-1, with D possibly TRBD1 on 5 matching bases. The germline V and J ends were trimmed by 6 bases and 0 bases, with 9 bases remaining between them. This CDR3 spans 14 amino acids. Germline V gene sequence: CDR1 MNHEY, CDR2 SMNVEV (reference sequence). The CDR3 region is CASSKDTSYNEQFF. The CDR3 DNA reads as TGTGCCAGCAGCAAGGACACCTCCTACAATGAGCAGTTCTTC.

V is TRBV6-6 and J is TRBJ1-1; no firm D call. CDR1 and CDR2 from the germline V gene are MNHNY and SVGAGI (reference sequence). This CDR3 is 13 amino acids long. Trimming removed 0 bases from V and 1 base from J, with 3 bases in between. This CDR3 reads CASSYSRNTEAFF. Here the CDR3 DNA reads TGTGCCAGCAGTTACTCGAGGAACACTGAAGCTTTCTTT.

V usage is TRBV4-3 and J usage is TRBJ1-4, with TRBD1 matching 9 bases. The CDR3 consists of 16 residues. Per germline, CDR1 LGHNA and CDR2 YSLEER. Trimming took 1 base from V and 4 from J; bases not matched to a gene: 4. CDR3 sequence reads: CASSQGGTGLNEKLFF. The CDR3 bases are TGCGCCAGCAGCCAAGGCGGGACAGGGCTTAATGAAAAACTGTTTTTT.

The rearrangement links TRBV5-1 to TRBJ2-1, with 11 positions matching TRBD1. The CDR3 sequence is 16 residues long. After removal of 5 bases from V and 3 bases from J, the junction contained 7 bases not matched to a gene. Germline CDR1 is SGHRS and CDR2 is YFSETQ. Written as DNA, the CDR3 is TGCGCCAGCAGGGCCGGGACAGGGGGGGACTACAATGAGCAGTTCTTC. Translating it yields CASRAGTGGDYNEQFF.

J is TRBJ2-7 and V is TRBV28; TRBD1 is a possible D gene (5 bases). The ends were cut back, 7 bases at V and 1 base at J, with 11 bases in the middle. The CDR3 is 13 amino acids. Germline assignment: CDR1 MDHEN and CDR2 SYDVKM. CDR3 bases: TGTGCCAGCACCTTGCAGGGTTCCTACGAGCAGTACTTC. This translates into CASTLQGSYEQYF.

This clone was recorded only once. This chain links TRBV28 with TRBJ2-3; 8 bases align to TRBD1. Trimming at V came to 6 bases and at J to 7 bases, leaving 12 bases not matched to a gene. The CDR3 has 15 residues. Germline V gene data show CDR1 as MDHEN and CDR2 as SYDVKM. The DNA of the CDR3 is TGTGCCAGCAGCGAGACAGGGGTTAGGTTGAATACGCAGTATTTT. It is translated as CASSETGVRLNTQYF.

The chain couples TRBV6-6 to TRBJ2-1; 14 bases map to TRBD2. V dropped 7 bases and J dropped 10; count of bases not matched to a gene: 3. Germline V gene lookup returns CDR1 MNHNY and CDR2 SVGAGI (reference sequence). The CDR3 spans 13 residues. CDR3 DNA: TGTGCCAGCATCGGACTAGCGGGAGGCGAGCAGTTCTTC. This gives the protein CASIGLAGGEQFF.

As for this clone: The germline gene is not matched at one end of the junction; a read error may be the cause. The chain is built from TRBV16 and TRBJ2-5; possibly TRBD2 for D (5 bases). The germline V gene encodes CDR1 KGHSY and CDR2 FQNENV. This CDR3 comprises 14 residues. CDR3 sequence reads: CASSEELDPEAQYF. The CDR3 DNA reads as TGTGCCAGCAGCGAGGAACTAGACCCAGAGGCCCAGTACTTC.